The 29 T cell receptor beta chains below come from one sample, sequenced in a study of T cell responses to AZD1222 COVID-19 vaccine. Here immunoSEQ multiplex PCR was the method, and the copy in TCRdb shows in-frame clones only, minus some. Among about 160,000 clones, roughly 94% were seen once, and the ten largest hold 1% to 1.4%. Sequenced here: peripheral blood, sampled 28 days after the second AZD1222 dose. The receptors stem from an adult who received the AZD1222 COVID-19 vaccine.

The chain couples TRBV6-6 to TRBJ1-1; no definite D call. The germline V gene has CDR1 MNHNY and CDR2 SVGAGI (reference sequence). This CDR3 region has 15 residues. Trimming pared 8 bases from V and 1 base from J, leaving 17 bases between. The CDR3 spells CASVEPWAQNTEAFF. In DNA, the CDR3 is TGTGCCAGCGTGGAACCTTGGGCCCAGAACACTGAAGCTTTCTTT.

CDR3 region: CASSQQPMDSPLHF. For the CDR3, the DNA is TGTGCCAGCAGCCAACAGCCTATGGATTCACCCCTCCACTTT. This chain joins TRBV6-5 and TRBJ1-6; no clear D gene. V lost 6 bases and J lost 8, with 14 bases in between. The CDR3 is 14 amino acids. In germline, CDR1 is MNHEY, CDR2 SVGAGI.

J is TRBJ2-1 and V is TRBV7-2, with 7 bases fitting TRBD2. V lost 6 bases, J lost 2 bases, and 7 bases stayed unmatched. Germline CDR1 reads SGHTA; CDR2 reads FQGNSA. The CDR3 length is 15 residues. The CDR3 reads CASRRAGETYNEQFF. DNA for the CDR3: TGTGCCAGCAGGAGGGCGGGGGAGACCTACAATGAGCAGTTCTTC.

The chain links TRBV5-6 to TRBJ2-2; D is ambiguous. This CDR3 comprises 14 residues. Germline V CDR1 and CDR2: SGHDT, YYEEEE. Trimming took off 3 bases at V and 5 bases at J, with 11 bases between the two ends. CDR3 bases: TGTGCCAGCAGCTCCCCCACACGAACCGGGGAGCTGTTTTTT. Translation: CASSSPTRTGELFF.

The chain uses TRBV3-1 (or the pseudogene TRBV3-2) and TRBJ1-2; 7 bases fit TRBD1. There are 14 residues in the CDR3. Germline V gene sequence: CDR1 LGHDT, CDR2 YNNKEL (reference sequence). The trim removed 4 bases at V and 0 bases at J, leaving 2 bases unmatched. The CDR3 is CASSPGTANYGYTF. The CDR3 DNA is TGTGCCAGCAGCCCTGGGACAGCTAACTATGGCTACACCTTC.

The chain is built from TRBV30 and TRBJ1-1; D ambiguous. Trimming pared 0 bases from V and 10 bases from J, leaving 9 bases between. CDR1 is GTSNPN and CDR2 is SVGIG in the germline V gene (reference sequence). There are 11 residues in the CDR3. The CDR3 coding sequence is TGTGCCTGGAGTGTAGGGAGTGTAGCTTTCTTT. Amino acids: CAWSVGSVAFF.

This chain joins TRBV27 and TRBJ1-2, with unresolved D. Germline values: CDR1 MNHEY, CDR2 SMNVEV (reference sequence). V dropped 8 bases and J dropped 2 bases, with 18 bases sitting between them. This CDR3 has 15 amino acids. The CDR3 nucleotides read TGTGCCAGCGGATCCCTGGGCAGGCCGAACTATGGCTACACCTTC. The encoded protein is CASGSLGRPNYGYTF.

V gene TRBV7-9 combines with J gene TRBJ1-1; TRBD1 is a possible D gene (6 bases). Trimming removed 5 bases at V and 10 bases at J, with 14 bases between. CDR3 length: 12 residues. Germline loops: CDR1 SEHNR, CDR2 FQNEAQ (reference sequence). The CDR3 is CASSPIKGVAFF. As DNA, the CDR3 is TGTGCCAGCAGCCCTATCAAGGGGGTAGCTTTCTTT.

The rearrangement uses TRBV21-1 and TRBJ1-2; the tabulated D call, TRBD1, remains unverified against the DNA. TRBV21-1 is labeled a pseudogene. The CDR3 runs 13 residues. In nucleotides, the CDR3 is TGTGCCAGCAGCAAAGGAGGCAGGGGTGGCTACACCTTC. Translated, it gives CASSKGGRGGYTF.

This clone was detected only once. This chain joins TRBV19 and TRBJ2-3, with 8 bases lining up with TRBD2. The CDR3 is 15 residues long. Per germline, CDR1 LNHDA and CDR2 SQIVND (reference sequence). The junction had 5 bases not matched to a gene; V was cut back by 5 bases and J by 1 base. The CDR3 nucleotides read TGTGCCAGTAGTGGAAGTAGCGGGGGCACAGATACGCAGTATTTT. It translates to CASSGSSGGTDTQYF.

This chain uses TRBV3-1 (or the pseudogene TRBV3-2) with TRBJ2-3, with TRBD2 as a possible D gene (7 bases). The germline gives CDR1 LGHDT, CDR2 YNNKEL (reference sequence). Trimming took 1 base from V and 3 from J, leaving 14 bases between them. The CDR3 covers 16 residues. The CDR3 reads CASSQVGGGRTDTQYF. CDR3 DNA sequence: TGTGCCAGCAGCCAAGTAGGGGGGGGGCGTACAGATACGCAGTATTTT.

The rearrangement joins TRBV7-9 to TRBJ1-6; the D gene is possibly TRBD1 (5 bases). Germline V gene sequence: CDR1 SEHNR, CDR2 FQNEAQ (reference sequence). Trimming took off 4 bases at V and 0 bases at J, with 13 bases between the two ends. The CDR3 sequence is 17 residues long. CDR3 sequence (DNA): TGTGCCAGCAGCTCGACGGCAGGGAGCTCCTATAATTCACCCCTCCACTTT. It encodes CASSSTAGSSYNSPLHF.

J is TRBJ1-2 and V is TRBV5-1; D may be TRBD1 (5 bases). V was shortened by 0 bases and J by 3 bases, with 12 bases between the two germline ends. Germline V CDR1 and CDR2: SGHRS, YFSETQ. CDR3 length: 15 residues. This chain's CDR3 is CASSLVGTGHYGYTF. The CDR3 nucleotides read TGCGCCAGCAGCTTGGTTGGGACGGGCCACTATGGCTACACCTTC.

In DNA form, the CDR3 reads TGTGCTAGTGGTTTGGTAGTGTCCGGGGGGCTCACCGGGGAGCTGTTTTTT. It specifies CASGLVVSGGLTGELFF. The genes are TRBV12-5 and TRBJ2-2; D might be TRBD2 (7 bases). The germline CDR1 and CDR2 sequences are LGHNT and FRNRAP. V shed 0 bases and J shed 4 bases, with 15 bases lying between them. There are 17 residues in the CDR3.

The chain uses TRBV30 and TRBJ1-1; tentative D call: TRBD1 (5 bases). Deletions cut 5 bases from V and 11 bases from J, with 18 bases between. The CDR3 sequence is 12 residues long. Per the germline V gene, CDR1 is GTSNPN and CDR2 is SVGIG (reference sequence). The CDR3 protein is CAWCVAQGRAFF. The DNA of the CDR3 is TGTGCCTGGTGCGTAGCCCAGGGAAGGGCTTTCTTT. The full variable domain, in which reference TRBV30 and TRBJ1-1 provide the parts outside the CDR3, is SQTIHQWPATLVQPVGSPLSLECTVEGTSNPNLYWYRQAAGRGLQLLFYSVGIGQISSEVPQNLSASRPQDRQFILSSKKLLLSDSGFYLCAWCVAQGRAFFGQGTRLTVV.

V and J are TRBV7-9 and TRBJ2-7; maybe TRBD2 (5 bases). The germline V gene encodes CDR1 SEHNR and CDR2 FQNEAQ (reference sequence). The CDR3 runs 16 residues. The V and J ends lost 1 base and 0 bases respectively, with 13 bases between them. The CDR3 region has the DNA TGTGCCAGCAGCTTAGTTTGGCAGGACTTCTCCTACGAGCAGTACTTC. This gives the protein CASSLVWQDFSYEQYF.

The chain recombines TRBV19 with TRBJ2-6; D gene ambiguous. Trimming cost V 5 bases and J 3 bases, with 5 bases left between them. The CDR3 length is 13 residues. The V gene's germline CDR1 is LNHDA and CDR2 SQIVND (reference sequence). The chain's CDR3 is CASSVIGANVLTF. CDR3 nucleotides: TGTGCCAGTAGTGTTATTGGGGCCAACGTCCTGACTTTC. Together with reference TRBV19 and TRBJ2-6, the CDR3 gives the full variable domain: DGGITQSPKYLFRKEGQNVTLSCEQNLNHDAMYWYRQDPGQGLRLIYYSQIVNDFQKGDIAEGYSVSREKKESFPLTVTSAQKNPTAFYLCASSVIGANVLTFGAGSRLTVL.

The chain couples TRBV7-2 to TRBJ2-1; D may match TRBD1 or TRBD2 (5 bases each). Germline CDR1 reads SGHTA; CDR2 reads FQGNSA. Trimming shortened V by 3 bases and J by 7 bases, and 16 bases separated the two germline ends. This CDR3 is built from 15 residues. CDR3 nucleotides: TGTGCCAGCAGCTTTTGGAGTCAGGGCGGGAATGAGCAGTTCTTC. This codes for CASSFWSQGGNEQFF. Looking up the rest from reference TRBV7-2 and TRBJ2-1 gives the full variable domain: GAGVSQSPSNKVTEKGKDVELRCDPISGHTALYWYRQSLGQGLEFLIYFQGNSAPDKSGLPSDRFSAERTGGSVSTLTIQRTQQEDSAVYLCASSFWSQGGNEQFFGPGTRLTVL.

The chain links TRBV6-5 to TRBJ1-6; D is uncertain. Germline lookup yields CDR1 MNHEY and CDR2 SVGAGI. This CDR3 contains 13 residues. Trimming took 8 bases from V and 3 from J, leaving 8 bases between them. CDR3 protein: CASAADYNSPLHF. Written as DNA, the CDR3 is TGTGCCAGCGCGGCAGACTATAATTCACCCCTCCACTTT.

The genes are TRBV12-3 or TRBV12-4 and TRBJ1-5; 7 positions match TRBD1. With V trimmed by 4 bases and J by 7 bases, 4 bases remained unmatched. This CDR3 contains 13 residues. CDR3 region: CASSYRGGQPQHF. The CDR3 coding sequence is TGTGCCAGCAGTTACAGGGGCGGACAGCCCCAGCATTTT.

As DNA, the CDR3 is TGTGCCAGCAGCTCCGGGGGACACCCTTGGCCCGAGCAGTACTTC. Its protein is CASSSGGHPWPEQYF. The V and J genes are TRBV7-6 and TRBJ2-7; D might be TRBD1 or TRBD2, each matching 6 bases. Trimming stripped 4 bases from V and 6 bases from J, with 19 bases between. The CDR3 spans 15 residues. Germline V gives CDR1 SGHVS, CDR2 FNYEAQ.

The rearrangement links TRBV6-5 to TRBJ1-6; D is undetermined. Germline V lookup: CDR1 MNHEY, CDR2 SVGAGI. This CDR3 has 13 residues. V shed 11 bases and J shed 6 bases, with 14 bases lying between them. CDR3: CAGAVEGNSPLHF. As DNA, the CDR3 is TGTGCCGGTGCTGTTGAGGGTAATTCACCCCTCCACTTT.

The chain couples TRBV5-1 to TRBJ1-2; D not certain. V was trimmed by 0 bases and J by 4 bases, leaving 13 bases between them. The CDR3 spans 15 residues. CDR1 SGHRS and CDR2 YFSETQ come from the germline V gene. This CDR3 reads CASSLDGSLIYGYTF. As DNA, the CDR3 is TGCGCCAGCAGCTTGGATGGGAGCTTAATCTATGGCTACACCTTC.

The gene calls are TRBV3-1 (or the pseudogene TRBV3-2) and TRBJ1-3, with unresolved D. Germline loops: CDR1 LGHDT, CDR2 YNNKEL (reference sequence). The CDR3 sequence is 13 residues long. Trimming took 4 bases from V and 4 from J, leaving 8 bases between them. The CDR3 region has the DNA TGTGCCAGCAGCCCACGAGGGGGAAACACCATATATTTT. Its translation is CASSPRGGNTIYF.

The chain links TRBV29-1 to TRBJ1-1; TRBD1 matches at 8 bases. The CDR3 sequence is 14 residues long. The germline CDR1 and CDR2 sequences are SQVTM and ANQGSEA. CDR3 amino acids: CNAGQGSLGTEAFF. The CDR3 coding sequence is TGCAACGCCGGACAGGGTAGTTTGGGCACTGAAGCTTTCTTT.

V gene TRBV10-3 combines with J gene TRBJ1-6, with unresolved D. CDR1 is ENHRY, CDR2 SYGVKD, per germline. The V and J ends lost 3 bases and 6 bases respectively, with 6 bases between them. The CDR3 has 13 amino acids. CDR3 coding DNA: TGTGCCATCAGTGATAGTGGTAATTCACCCCTCCACTTT. It specifies CAISDSGNSPLHF.

With regard to this clone: The germline gene is not matched at one end of the junction; a read error may be the cause. This rearrangement joins TRBV6-5 to TRBJ1-3; 7 positions match TRBD1. The CDR3 is 15 residues long. Per the germline V gene, CDR1 is MNHEY and CDR2 is SVGAGI. In DNA form, the CDR3 reads TGTGCCAGCAGTTACGGGGACAGCTCTGGCAACACCATATATTTT. This codes for CASSYGDSSGNTIYF.

The chain recombines TRBV5-4 with TRBJ2-1; a possible D gene is TRBD1 (6 bases). Germline lookup yields CDR1 SGHNT and CDR2 YYREEE (reference sequence). V was cut by 2 bases and J by 10 bases, with 13 bases left in between. The CDR3 runs to 13 residues. The CDR3 nucleotides are TGTGCCAGCAGCTTCACGGACAGAGGGGAGCAGTTCTTC. It encodes CASSFTDRGEQFF.

The V gene is TRBV13, the J gene TRBJ2-5; TRBD1 agrees at 9 bases. V shed 5 bases and J 2 bases; nucleotides not matched to a gene: 6. The CDR3 is made up of 15 amino acids. From germline, CDR1 is PRHDT and CDR2 FYEKMQ (reference sequence). The CDR3 nucleotides are TGTGCCAGCAGCATGAGGACAGGGGCACAAGAGACCCAGTACTTC. Its translation is CASSMRTGAQETQYF.